This entry concerns a single T cell receptor beta chain. This sample stems from a study of CD8+ T cells in alopecia areata. The overall study: It was 6 to 18 months of tofacitinib, and then there were 6 months off drug.

This CDR3 has 12 residues. Germline loops: CDR1 GTSNPN, CDR2 SVGIG (reference sequence). V was cut by 4 bases and J by 8 bases, with 14 bases left in between. Extracted RNA was reverse transcribed into cDNA, the sequencing template. Here immunoSEQ multiplex PCR was the method, and the copy in TCRdb shows in-frame clones only, minus some. The table includes over 120,000 clones, about 60% detected once. The chain joins TRBV30 to TRBJ1-2; D gene uncertain. This receptor was taken from a human donor with alopecia areata. The starting material was CD4+ T cells sorted from blood, obtained at week 0. CDR3 nucleotide sequence: TGTGCCTGGACATATCCCGTCGAGGGCTACACCTTC. Protein: CAWTYPVEGYTF.